Below are 21 T cell receptor beta chains sequenced from a single sample in a study of response to subunit inactivated influenza vaccine (dated by TCRdb to 2016 to 2019). Libraries were prepared through RT-PCR. Sequencing was carried out with an Illumina HiSeq 2500. The public reads were reprocessed in TCRdb via fastp at Q25 and MiXCR, keeping in-frame beta chains. Every entry covers one CDR3 protein and lists the most common genes and DNA from its rows. The sample table shows some 850,000 distinct CDR3 sequences, and approximately 17% are seen once. 11% of the sample is taken by the ten largest. The specimen comprised PBMCs from blood, sampled more than 4 days after vaccination. These receptors came from a middle-aged man who received an inactivated influenza vaccine. Donor details come from another sample of the same person, matched by shared clones.

This chain links TRBV20-1 with TRBJ2-3, with TRBD2 matching 7 bases. The ends lost 0 bases at V and 4 bases at J; junction bases unmatched: 4. The CDR3 consists of 14 residues. The V gene's germline CDR1 is DFQATT and CDR2 SNEGSKA (reference sequence). The CDR3 DNA is TGCAGTGCTAGAGATCCTGGGGGGGCAGATACGCAGTATTTT. Translation: CSARDPGGADTQYF.

This sequence joins TRBV20-1 and TRBJ2-3, with 8 bases aligning to TRBD2. The CDR3 spans 16 residues. The junction had 13 bases not matched to a gene; V was cut back by 3 bases and J by 5 bases. CDR1 is DFQATT and CDR2 is SNEGSKA in the germline V gene (reference sequence). CDR3 nucleotide sequence: TGCAGTGCTAGGACCCGGGTAGCGGGAAGAGTAGATACGCAGTATTTT. Translating it yields CSARTRVAGRVDTQYF.

The chain carries TRBV3-1 and TRBJ2-5; perhaps TRBD1 as D (6 bases). The CDR3 covers 14 residues. Per the germline V gene, CDR1 is LGHDT and CDR2 is YNNKEL (reference sequence). V shed 4 bases and J shed 10 bases, with 19 bases lying between them. Here the CDR3 reads CASSLYRENHGQYF. The DNA for the CDR3 is TGTGCCAGCAGCCTCTACAGGGAGAACCATGGCCAGTACTTC.

This clonotype has more than one count but fewer than ten. The V gene is TRBV29-1, the J gene TRBJ2-3; D is perhaps TRBD2 (6 bases). Germline CDR1 and CDR2: SQVTM and ANQGSEA. The V end was cut by 3 bases, the J end by 0 bases, with 10 bases between. The length of the CDR3 is 14 residues. CDR3 bases: TGCAGCGTTGAGGAGGGACTCAGCACAGATACGCAGTATTTT. Residues: CSVEEGLSTDTQYF.

This sequence joins TRBV20-1 and TRBJ2-7; TRBD2 aligns across 9 bases. Germline CDR1 and CDR2: DFQATT and SNEGSKA (reference sequence). J lost 12 bases, V lost 0 bases, and 15 bases had no gene match. The CDR3 is 15 residues long. The CDR3, as DNA: TGCAGTGCTAGAGATTTTGGTCTAGCGGGATTTAGTCTGTACTTC. Amino acids: CSARDFGLAGFSLYF.

CDR3 region: CASSQDVSSGNNEQFF. The CDR3 DNA reads TGTGCCAGCAGCCAAGATGTTTCTAGTGGGAACAATGAGCAGTTCTTC. The chain combines TRBV3-1 with TRBJ2-1; D gene ambiguous. This CDR3 has 16 residues. V lost 0 bases and J lost 5, with 14 bases in between. Per germline, CDR1 LGHDT and CDR2 YNNKEL (reference sequence).

This clonotype was seen ten or more times. V gene TRBV27 combines with J gene TRBJ2-7; TRBD2 matches at 9 bases. Looked up from germline, CDR1 is MNHEY and CDR2 is SMNVEV (reference sequence). The trim removed 5 bases at V and 0 bases at J, leaving 2 bases unmatched. This CDR3 spans 14 amino acids. This CDR3 is CASSVLAGSYEQYF. CDR3 coding DNA: TGTGCCAGCAGTGTACTAGCGGGCTCCTACGAGCAGTACTTC.

With respect to this clonotype: One end of the junction fails to match germline, which may point to a read error. The chain uses TRBV6-2 or TRBV6-3 and TRBJ2-7, with D possibly called TRBD1 or TRBD2 (5 bases each). The CDR3 extends over 12 amino acids. Germline CDR1 reads MNHEY; CDR2 reads SVGEGT. DNA of the CDR3: TGTGCCAGCAGTTTTCCGGGGACGGTCCAGAACTTC. Amino acids: CASSFPGTVQNF.

This clonotype was seen a handful of times. This chain connects TRBV12-3 or TRBV12-4 to TRBJ1-6; 7 bases fit TRBD1. V trimming: 8 bases; J trimming: 5 bases; junction bases outside the gene matches: 9. The CDR3 covers 15 residues. The DNA for the CDR3 is TGTGCCAGCTCATGGGGGACAGTAGATAATTCACCCCTCCACTTT. Encoded protein: CASSWGTVDNSPLHF.

Many counts were recorded for this clonotype. The chain has TRBV20-1 and TRBJ2-1; D not resolved. CDR3 size: 14 residues. The V end lost 3 bases, the J end lost 6 bases, and 15 bases lay between the germline ends. Germline CDR1 and CDR2: DFQATT and SNEGSKA (reference sequence). CDR3 sequence (DNA): TGCAGTGCTAGGACCTTATCGGTGAGCAATGAGCAGTTCTTC. Its protein is CSARTLSVSNEQFF.

The CDR3, as DNA: TGCAGTGCCGATCGAGCGGGAAATGGGGAGACCCAGTACTTC. Protein product: CSADRAGNGETQYF. The rearrangement links TRBV20-1 to TRBJ2-5, with 7 nucleotides matching TRBD2. In germline, CDR1 is DFQATT, CDR2 SNEGSKA (reference sequence). V lost 6 bases, J lost 5 bases, and 12 bases stayed unmatched. The CDR3 covers 14 residues.

The chain has TRBV5-1 and TRBJ2-7, with TRBD2 as a possible D gene (6 bases). CDR1 is SGHRS, CDR2 YFSETQ, per germline. V was shortened by 2 bases and J by 3 bases, with 12 bases between the two germline ends. CDR3 length: 14 residues. CDR3: CASSFTGSHYEQYF. The CDR3 bases are TGCGCCAGCAGCTTTACCGGGAGTCACTACGAGCAGTACTTC.

The J gene is TRBJ2-7, the V gene TRBV11-2; D is unresolved. The CDR3 is made up of 14 amino acids. The germline CDR1 and CDR2 sequences are SGHAT and FQNNGV. V shed 0 bases and J shed 4 bases, with 10 bases lying between them. In DNA form, the CDR3 reads TGTGCCAGCAGCTTAGATTATAGGGATTACGAGCAGTACTTC. Translating it yields CASSLDYRDYEQYF. Drawing the rest from reference TRBV11-2 and TRBJ2-7, the complete variable domain is EAGVAQSPRYKIIEKRQSVAFWCNPISGHATLYWYQQILGQGPKLLIQFQNNGVVDDSQLPKDRFSAERLKGVDSTLKIQPAKLEDSAVYLCASSLDYRDYEQYFGPGTRLTVT.

The chain is built from TRBV20-1 and TRBJ1-4; 7 nucleotides align to TRBD1. Losses at the gene ends were 1 base for V and 8 bases for J; bases not matched to a gene: 4. Germline CDR1 is DFQATT and CDR2 is SNEGSKA (reference sequence). The CDR3 has 13 residues. CDR3 sequence reads: CSARGGQYEKLFF. Written as DNA, the CDR3 is TGCAGTGCTAGAGGGGGACAGTACGAAAAACTGTTTTTT.

This chain joins TRBV5-1 and TRBJ2-3; D unresolved. Germline V CDR1 and CDR2: SGHRS, YFSETQ. The CDR3 has 13 amino acids. Trimming cost V 0 bases and J 6 bases, with 8 bases left between them. The CDR3 reads CASSLAMIDTQYF. In DNA, the CDR3 is TGCGCCAGCAGCTTGGCCATGATTGATACGCAGTATTTT. The whole variable domain, remainder taken from reference TRBV5-1 and TRBJ2-3, is KAGVTQTPRYLIKTRGQQVTLSCSPISGHRSVSWYQQTPGQGLQFLFEYFSETQRNKGNFPGRFSGRQFSNSRSEMNVSTLELGDSALYLCASSLAMIDTQYFGPGTRLTVL.

The genes are TRBV12-3 or TRBV12-4 and TRBJ2-3; 8 nucleotides align to TRBD1. Unmatched junction bases numbered 6, after V lost 8 bases and J lost 2 bases. The CDR3 runs to 14 residues. The CDR3 DNA is TGTGCCAGCCAAACAGGGGGACTCACAGATACGCAGTATTTT. This translates into CASQTGGLTDTQYF.

This clonotype has only a few counts. The CDR3 is CASDGGDYNEQFF. The CDR3 DNA reads TGTGCCAGCGACGGGGGGGACTACAATGAGCAGTTCTTC. V gene TRBV9 combines with J gene TRBJ2-1; 8 positions match TRBD2. V was pared by 7 bases and J by 3 bases, with 3 bases of the junction left unmatched. CDR3 size: 13 residues. Germline V CDR1 and CDR2: SGDLS, YYNGEE.

The rearrangement uses TRBV7-2 and TRBJ1-1; D is unclear. Trimming took off 5 bases at V and 2 bases at J, with 15 bases between the two ends. CDR1 is SGHTA, CDR2 FQGNSA, per germline. This CDR3 has 15 amino acids. The CDR3 nucleotides are TGTGCCAGCAGCAAAAATCAGGCCGCTAACACTGAAGCTTTCTTT. As protein: CASSKNQAANTEAFF.

This sequence joins TRBV4-2 and TRBJ2-3; D is unclear. Trimming stripped 10 bases from V and 4 bases from J, with 15 bases between. Looked up from germline, CDR1 is LGHNA and CDR2 is YNFKEQ. The CDR3 covers 13 residues. The CDR3 here is CAMSPGLADTQYF. Written as DNA, the CDR3 is TGTGCCATGAGCCCCGGGCTTGCAGATACGCAGTATTTT.

The gene calls are TRBV6-5 and TRBJ1-4, with unresolved D. The CDR3 is 14 residues long. In germline, CDR1 is MNHEY, CDR2 SVGAGI. The V end lost 0 bases, the J end lost 4 bases, and 6 bases lay between the germline ends. The CDR3 loop is CASSYSGSNEKLFF. The CDR3, as DNA: TGTGCCAGCAGTTACTCGGGCAGTAATGAAAAACTGTTTTTT.

This clonotype was counted only a few times. The rearrangement joins TRBV12-3 or TRBV12-4 to TRBJ1-2; no clear D gene. The CDR3 is 14 amino acids. With 3 bases removed from V and 8 bases from J, the gap between germline ends came to 16 bases. CDR3: CASSLAGRVGGYTF. CDR3 coding DNA: TGTGCCAGCAGTTTGGCTGGGAGGGTGGGAGGCTACACCTTC.